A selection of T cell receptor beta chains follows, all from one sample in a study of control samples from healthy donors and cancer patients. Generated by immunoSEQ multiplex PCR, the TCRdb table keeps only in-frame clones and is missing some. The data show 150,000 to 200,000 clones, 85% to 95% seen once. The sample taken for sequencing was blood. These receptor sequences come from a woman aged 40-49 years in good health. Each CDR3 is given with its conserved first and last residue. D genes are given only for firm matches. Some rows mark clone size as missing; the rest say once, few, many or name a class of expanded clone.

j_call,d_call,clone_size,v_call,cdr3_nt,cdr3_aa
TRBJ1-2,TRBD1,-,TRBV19,TGTGCCAGTAGTTCTACAGGGGGCGCCGGCTACACCTTC,CASSSTGGAGYTF
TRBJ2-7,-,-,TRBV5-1,TGCGCCAGCAGCTTGGCCCTGTTCCCTGACGAGCAGTACTTC,CASSLALFPDEQYF
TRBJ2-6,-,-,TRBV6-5,TGTGCCAGCACCCGGCTGACGTCTGGGGCCAACGTCCTGACTTTC,CASTRLTSGANVLTF
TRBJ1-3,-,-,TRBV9,TGTGCCAGCAGCGTAGGAGGGTATGGCGACACCATATATTTT,CASSVGGYGDTIYF
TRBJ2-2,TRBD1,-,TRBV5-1,TGCGCCAGCAGCCCCGGGACAGCTACCGGGGAGCTGTTTTTT,CASSPGTATGELFF
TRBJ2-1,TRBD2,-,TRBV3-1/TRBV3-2,TGTGCCAGCAGCCAAGCCCTCAGCCGGGACTGCGGGGGACTCGACATATGTATTTACAATGAGCAGTTCTTC,CASSQALSRDCGGLDICIYNEQFF
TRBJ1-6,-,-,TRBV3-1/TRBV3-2,TGTGCCAGCAGCCAAGAAACAGCCTATAATTCACCCCTCCACTTT,CASSQETAYNSPLHF
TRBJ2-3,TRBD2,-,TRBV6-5,TGTGCCAGCAGTTACTCAGCGGGAGCCCCAGATACGCAGTATTTT,CASSYSAGAPDTQYF
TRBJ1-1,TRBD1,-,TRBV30,TGTGCCTGGAGTAAAGGGACAGGGGACACTGAAGCTTTCTTT,CAWSKGTGDTEAFF
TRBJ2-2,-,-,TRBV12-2,TGTGCAAGTCGCATCGATGGCAGGAACACCGGGGAGCTGTTTTTT,CASRIDGRNTGELFF
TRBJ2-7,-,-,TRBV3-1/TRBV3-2,TGTGCCAGCAGCCAAGCGGCCCCTAAAGGGCAGTACTTC,CASSQAAPKGQYF
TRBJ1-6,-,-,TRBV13,TGTGCCAGCAGCTTAGATCTTAATTCACCCCTCCACTTT,CASSLDLNSPLHF
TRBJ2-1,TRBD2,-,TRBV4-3,TGCGCCAGCAGCCAAGGAAGCGGGGGTTCCTACAATGAGCAGTTCTTC,CASSQGSGGSYNEQFF
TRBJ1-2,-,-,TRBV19,TGTGCCAGTAGTATCGGGGAGGGCTATGGCTACACCTTC,CASSIGEGYGYTF
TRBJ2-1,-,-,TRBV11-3,TGTGCCAGCAGCTCAACAGGGTCAGGACAGTTCTTC,CASSSTGSGQFF
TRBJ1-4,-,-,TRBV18,TGTGCCAGCTCACCAAGCGGCACGGAAAAACTGTTTTTT,CASSPSGTEKLFF
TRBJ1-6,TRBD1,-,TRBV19,TGTGCCAGTAGTACGCCGGGACAGGGTAGTAATTCACCCCTCCACTTT,CASSTPGQGSNSPLHF
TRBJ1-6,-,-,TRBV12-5,TGTGCTTCGGGGGGACAAATTAATTCACCCCTCCACTTT,CASGGQINSPLHF
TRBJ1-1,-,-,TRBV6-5,TGTGCCAGCAGTTACTCGACAACCCTATCGAACACTGAAGCTTTCTTT,CASSYSTTLSNTEAFF
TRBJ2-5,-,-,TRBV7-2,TGTGCCAGCAGCTTAGCCGGGGGCCCTTCCCAAGAGACCCAGTACTTC,CASSLAGGPSQETQYF
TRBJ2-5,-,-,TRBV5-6,TGTGCCAGCAGCCACCGGGCCCTAGGGGGAGAGACCCAGTACTTC,CASSHRALGGETQYF
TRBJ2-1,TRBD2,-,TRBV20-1,TGCAGTGCTAGTGTGGCGGGAGTTTCCTACAATGAGCAGTTCTTC,CSASVAGVSYNEQFF
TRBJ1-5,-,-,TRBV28,TGTGCCAGCAGGGCCATCGCGTCGCCCCAGCATTTT,CASRAIASPQHF
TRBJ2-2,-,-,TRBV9,TGCGCCAGCAGCGTAGTTGGTCTTCCCACCGGGGAGCTGTTTTTT,CASSVVGLPTGELFF
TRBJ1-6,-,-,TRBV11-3,TGTGCCAGCAGCCTGGACAGACCATCAAATTCACCCCTCCACTTT,CASSLDRPSNSPLHF
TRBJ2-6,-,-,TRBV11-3,TGTGCCAGCAGCCCCGGTGGGGCCAACGTCCTGACTTTC,CASSPGGANVLTF
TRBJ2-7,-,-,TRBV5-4,TGTGCCAGCAGCTGGACAGAGTACGAGCAGTACTTC,CASSWTEYEQYF
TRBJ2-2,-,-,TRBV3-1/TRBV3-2,TGTGCCAGCAGCCTGATTATGGGGGGCACCGGGGAGCTGTTTTTT,CASSLIMGGTGELFF
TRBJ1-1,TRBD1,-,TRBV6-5,TGTGCCAGCAGTTACTCTGTGGGACAGTTTGAAGCTTTCTTT,CASSYSVGQFEAFF
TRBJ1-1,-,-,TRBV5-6,TGTGCCAGCAGCTGGGCCACAGGGATGAACACTGAAGCTTTCTTT,CASSWATGMNTEAFF
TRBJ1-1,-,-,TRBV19,TGTGCCAGTAGCCTACAAGCTGAAGCTTTCTTT,CASSLQAEAFF
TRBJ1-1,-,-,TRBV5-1,TGCGCCAGCAGCCTCCTATGGTTGGGGGGCAACACTGAAGCTTTCTTT,CASSLLWLGGNTEAFF
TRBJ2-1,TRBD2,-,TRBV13,TGTGCCAGCAGTTGGACTAGCGGGGGGGATAGCTCCTACAATGAGCAGTTCTTC,CASSWTSGGDSSYNEQFF
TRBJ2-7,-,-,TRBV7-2,TGTGCCAGCGGTTACAGGGCCCGGGAGCAGTACTTC,CASGYRAREQYF
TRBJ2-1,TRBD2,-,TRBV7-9,TGTGCCAGCAGTCCCGCGGGGAGCGGGAGGAGCTCCTACAATGAGCAGTTCTTC,CASSPAGSGRSSYNEQFF
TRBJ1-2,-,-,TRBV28,TGTGCCAGCAGTTTTAGCGAGAGGGCTGGTAACTATGGCTACACCTTC,CASSFSERAGNYGYTF
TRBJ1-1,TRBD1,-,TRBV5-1,TGCGCCAGCAGCTGGGGGGACAGGGAGAACACTGAAGCTTTCTTT,CASSWGDRENTEAFF
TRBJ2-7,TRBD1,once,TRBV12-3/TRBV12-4,TGTGCCAGTCGGACAGGGGGCAGCGAGCAGTACTTC,CASRTGGSEQYF
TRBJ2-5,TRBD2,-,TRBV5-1,TGCGCCAGCAGCACCGGGACTAGCGGGAGGGCCCGGGAGACCCAGTACTTC,CASSTGTSGRARETQYF
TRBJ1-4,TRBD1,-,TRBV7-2,TGTGCCAGCAGCGTTAACAGGGGGTGGAATGAAAAACTGTTTTTT,CASSVNRGWNEKLFF
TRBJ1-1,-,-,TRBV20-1,TGCAGTGCTAGTGCAAGACAGTACATGAACACTGAAGCTTTCTTT,CSASARQYMNTEAFF
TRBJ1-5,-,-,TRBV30,TGTGCCTGGAGTGTAAGGGGTACCTATAGCAATCAGCCCCAGCATTTT,CAWSVRGTYSNQPQHF
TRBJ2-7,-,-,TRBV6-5,TGTGCCAGCAGCGACGCTCCGGGACCGCAGTACGAGCAGTACTTC,CASSDAPGPQYEQYF
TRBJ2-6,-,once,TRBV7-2,TGTGCCAGCACTATGGGACGAAGGGGCTCTGGGGCCAACGTCCTGACTTTC,CASTMGRRGSGANVLTF
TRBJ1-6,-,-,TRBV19,TGTGCCAGTAGTATCGGCCCGGGGCCTAATTCACCCCTCCACTTT,CASSIGPGPNSPLHF
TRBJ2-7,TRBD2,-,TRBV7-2,TGTGCCAGCAGCCTAAGCGGGAGAGCTGACTACGAGCAGTACTTC,CASSLSGRADYEQYF
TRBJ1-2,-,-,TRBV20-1,TGCAGTGCTAGTGAGGACAGAAACTATGGCTACACCTTC,CSASEDRNYGYTF
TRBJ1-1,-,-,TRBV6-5,TGTGCCAGCAGGGGACACCCGAACACTGAAGCTTTCTTT,CASRGHPNTEAFF
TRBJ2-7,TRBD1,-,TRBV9,TGTGCCAGCAGCGCCCGACAGGGGGGATACGAGCAGTACTTC,CASSARQGGYEQYF
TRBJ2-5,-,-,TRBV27,TGTGCCAGCAGTCAACGGGACCGACACCAAGAGACCCAGTACTTC,CASSQRDRHQETQYF
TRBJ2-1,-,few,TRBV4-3,TGCGCCAGCAGCCAAGGCCCGACTAGTCGTCATGAGCAGTTCTTC,CASSQGPTSRHEQFF
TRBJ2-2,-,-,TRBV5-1,TGCGCCAGCAGCTTGGCGGCAGGGAACACCGGGGAGCTGTTTTTT,CASSLAAGNTGELFF
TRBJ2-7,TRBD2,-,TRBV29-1,TGCAGCGTTGGCCAGCGGGGGAATGTGCAGTACTTC,CSVGQRGNVQYF